The rows below give T cell receptor beta chains drawn from one sample of a study of blood T cell repertoires in COVID-19. Generated by immunoSEQ multiplex PCR, the TCRdb table keeps only in-frame clones and is missing some. The sample has around 390,000 clones, about 83% seen once. The sequencing sample was made of PBMCs or T cells enriched from blood (not recorded which). These receptors originate from a woman between 45 and 65 years old who had recovered from COVID-19. Both conserved end residues are part of each CDR3. A D gene is named only where the DNA matches it firmly. Rows may omit the clone size; those that give it use once, few, many or a size class.

once NA TRBJ1-4 TRBV3-1/TRBV3-2 TGTGCCAGCAGCCAAGATCTTAGGCAGGTTGATGAAAAACTGTTTTTT CASSQDLRQVDEKLFF
NA NA TRBJ2-7 TRBV19 TGTGCCAGTACCACCTCAGGAGTCGGGAACTACGAGCAGTACTTC CASTTSGVGNYEQYF
NA NA TRBJ1-2 TRBV19 TGTGCCAGTAGTCGGAACAGGGAAGCTAACTATGGCTACACCTTC CASSRNREANYGYTF
NA NA TRBJ1-5 TRBV6-5 TGTGCCAGCAGTCTAGGTCGGTCCGAGCCCCAGCATTTT CASSLGRSEPQHF
NA NA TRBJ1-1 TRBV10-3 TGTGCCATCAGTTCCCTGGGGACACTGAACACTGAAGCTTTCTTT CAISSLGTLNTEAFF
NA NA TRBJ1-3 TRBV5-5 TGTGCCAGCAGCTCCCCCCCAGGCTCCTCTGGAAACACCATATATTTT CASSSPPGSSGNTIYF
NA TRBD2 TRBJ2-3 TRBV7-3 TGTGCCAGCAGCCCCGGCAGCGGGGGAGACACAGATACGCAGTATTTT CASSPGSGGDTDTQYF
NA TRBD1 TRBJ1-1 TRBV6-1 TGTGCCAGCAGTGAAGCGGCCCGGGACAGGGCGTCGGACACTGAAGCTTTCTTT CASSEAARDRASDTEAFF
NA NA TRBJ2-5 TRBV5-5 TGTGCCAGCAGCTTGGTACAGCAAGAGACCCAGTACTTC CASSLVQQETQYF
NA NA TRBJ1-2 TRBV19 TGTGCCAGTAACCCCGGCCAGGGAGGGCGTTCTGGCTACACCTTC CASNPGQGGRSGYTF
NA TRBD1 TRBJ2-2 TRBV5-1 TGCGCCAGCAGCTTACAGACAGGGTCCACCGGGGAGCTGTTTTTT CASSLQTGSTGELFF
few NA TRBJ1-4 TRBV12-3/TRBV12-4 TGTGCCAGCAGTTTAGGTCTATGGGAGAAACTGTTTTTT CASSLGLWEKLFF
NA NA TRBJ1-1 TRBV6-5 TGTGCCAGCTCCCTATGGGGCTCATCGCCGACTGAAGCTTTCTTT CASSLWGSSPTEAFF
NA TRBD1 TRBJ2-6 TRBV5-1 TGCGCCAGCAGCTTGACAGGGGGCTCTGGGGCCAACGTCCTGACTTTC CASSLTGGSGANVLTF
NA NA TRBJ1-6 TRBV9 TGTGCCAGCAGCGTAGGAACAGAAAATTCACCCCTCCACTTT CASSVGTENSPLHF
NA NA TRBJ1-1 TRBV6-1 TGTGCCAGCAGTGAAGTCACGATTGGGGCCGTGAACACTGAAGCTTTCTTT CASSEVTIGAVNTEAFF
few TRBD1 TRBJ2-5 TRBV19 TGTGCCAGTAGCAGGACAGGGGGCAGGGAGACCCAGTACTTC CASSRTGGRETQYF
NA TRBD1 TRBJ1-1 TRBV3-1/TRBV3-2 TGTGCCAGCAGCCTAGATCGGGACAGGAACACTGAAGCTTTCTTT CASSLDRDRNTEAFF
NA TRBD1 TRBJ1-1 TRBV2 TGTGCCACCGCTTTCACAGGGGACGATGAAGCTTTCTTT CATAFTGDDEAFF
NA NA TRBJ1-1 TRBV9 TGTGCCAGCAGCCCCCTCGGACAGTTGAACACTGAAGCTTTCTTT CASSPLGQLNTEAFF
NA NA TRBJ1-6 TRBV2 TGTGCCAGCAGGGCAGGGCAGACCTCTTCACCCCTCCACTTT CASRAGQTSSPLHF
few TRBD1 TRBJ2-7 TRBV5-1 TGCGCCAGCAGCCGCGCGGCGGGACAGGGGGACGAGCAGTACTTC CASSRAAGQGDEQYF
once NA TRBJ1-1 TRBV5-1 TGCGCCAGCAGCTTGGCGGCAGGGGAATGGTGGACTGAAGCTTTCTTT CASSLAAGEWWTEAFF
NA NA TRBJ2-4 TRBV15 TGTGCCACCAGCAGAGATAAAGCAGGGATCATTCAGTACTTC CATSRDKAGIIQYF
NA TRBD1 TRBJ1-5 TRBV7-2 TGTGCCAGCAGCCCTACAGGGGTCGGGCAGCCCCAGCATTTT CASSPTGVGQPQHF
NA TRBD1 TRBJ2-7 TRBV29-1 TGCAGCGTCCGGACAGGGGTAGGATACGAGCAGTACTTC CSVRTGVGYEQYF
NA NA TRBJ1-1 TRBV14 TGTGCCAGCAGCCCAGGGGAATGGAGGACTGAAGCTTTCTTT CASSPGEWRTEAFF
NA NA TRBJ2-7 TRBV30 TGTGCCTGGGGGACGGGAAACGCCTACGAGCAGTACTTC CAWGTGNAYEQYF
NA NA TRBJ2-3 TRBV5-5 TGTGCCAGCAGCTTCCGGGACTTCTCGTCACCGGATACGCAGTATTTT CASSFRDFSSPDTQYF
NA NA TRBJ2-7 TRBV5-6 TGTGCCAGCAGCTTGGCGCGGGAGCAGTACTTC CASSLAREQYF
NA NA TRBJ1-2 TRBV4-1 TGCGCCAGCAGCCGGCAAACAGATGTTAATTTTGGTGGCTACACCTTC CASSRQTDVNFGGYTF